These T cell receptor beta chains were read from a single sample in a study of cytomegalovirus exposure and HLA in healthy donors. TCRdb keeps only in-frame clones here, not all; method: immunoSEQ multiplex PCR. The data hold under 400,000 clones, with 86% observed a single time. Input material: PBMCs. The receptors come from a woman between 18 and 29 years old in good health and CMV-seronegative. Both conserved end residues are part of each CDR3. Each record gives: J gene, V gene, clone size, D gene, CDR3 protein, CDR3 DNA. A D gene is named only where the DNA matches it firmly. The listing skips clone size in some rows; elsewhere it reads once, few, many or a size class.

j_gene: TRBJ2-3; v_gene: TRBV25-1; abundance: many; d_gene: -; CDR3aa: CASSGRGDTDTQYF; CDR3nt: TGTGCCAGCAGTGGGCGGGGCGACACAGATACGCAGTATTTT
j_gene: TRBJ2-5; v_gene: TRBV6-5; abundance: -; d_gene: TRBD1; CDR3aa: CASSGPGGTETQYF; CDR3nt: TGTGCCAGCAGTGGCCCAGGGGGCACGGAGACCCAGTACTTC
j_gene: TRBJ2-3; v_gene: TRBV5-1; abundance: -; d_gene: -; CDR3aa: CASSLGEFTDTQYF; CDR3nt: TGCGCCAGCAGCTTGGGGGAGTTCACAGATACGCAGTATTTT
j_gene: TRBJ2-5; v_gene: TRBV25-1; abundance: -; d_gene: TRBD1; CDR3aa: CASSEWGTGPQETQYF; CDR3nt: TGTGCCAGCAGTGAATGGGGGACAGGGCCCCAAGAGACCCAGTACTTC
j_gene: TRBJ2-7; v_gene: TRBV7-8; abundance: -; d_gene: TRBD2; CDR3aa: CASSSISSGASWEQYF; CDR3nt: TGTGCCAGCAGCTCCATATCTAGCGGGGCTTCGTGGGAGCAGTACTTC
j_gene: TRBJ1-1; v_gene: TRBV30; abundance: -; d_gene: -; CDR3aa: CAWSQGPEAFF; CDR3nt: TGTGCCTGGAGTCAGGGCCCTGAAGCTTTCTTT
j_gene: TRBJ2-7; v_gene: TRBV5-1; abundance: few; d_gene: -; CDR3aa: CASSSTGRQYF; CDR3nt: TGCGCCAGCAGCTCAACAGGGCGGCAGTACTTC
j_gene: TRBJ1-1; v_gene: TRBV6-1; abundance: -; d_gene: -; CDR3aa: CASSEAGHPVEAFF; CDR3nt: TGTGCCAGCAGTGAAGCGGGGCACCCGGTGGAAGCTTTCTTT
j_gene: TRBJ1-2; v_gene: TRBV30; abundance: -; d_gene: -; CDR3aa: CAWTLPEGDHYGYTF; CDR3nt: TGTGCCTGGACCCTCCCGGAGGGCGATCACTATGGCTACACCTTC
j_gene: TRBJ2-2; v_gene: TRBV6-4; abundance: -; d_gene: TRBD2; CDR3aa: CASSDLAGGPNTGELFF; CDR3nt: TGTGCCAGCAGTGACCTAGCGGGGGGGCCGAACACCGGGGAGCTGTTTTTT
j_gene: TRBJ1-2; v_gene: TRBV2; abundance: -; d_gene: -; CDR3aa: CASSASLPNYGYTF; CDR3nt: TGTGCCAGCAGTGCCAGTCTTCCTAACTATGGCTACACCTTC
j_gene: TRBJ2-3; v_gene: TRBV9; abundance: -; d_gene: -; CDR3aa: CASSGARGRVSDTQYF; CDR3nt: TGTGCCAGCAGCGGGGCGAGAGGCAGGGTTTCAGATACGCAGTATTTT
j_gene: TRBJ2-7; v_gene: TRBV5-1; abundance: -; d_gene: -; CDR3aa: CASSLEKGQGRRDEQYF; CDR3nt: TGCGCCAGCAGCTTGGAAAAGGGGCAGGGTAGGAGGGACGAGCAGTACTTC
j_gene: TRBJ2-5; v_gene: TRBV6-6; abundance: -; d_gene: -; CDR3aa: CASSSDRETQYF; CDR3nt: TGTGCCAGCAGTTCCGACAGAGAGACCCAGTACTTC
j_gene: TRBJ2-7; v_gene: TRBV4-1; abundance: -; d_gene: TRBD1; CDR3aa: CASSQVFGTGAYEQYF; CDR3nt: TGCGCCAGCAGCCAAGTTTTCGGGACAGGGGCCTACGAGCAGTACTTC
j_gene: TRBJ2-3; v_gene: TRBV28; abundance: -; d_gene: TRBD2; CDR3aa: CASSFPPGLAGGSSTDTQYF; CDR3nt: TGTGCCAGCAGTTTTCCCCCGGGACTAGCGGGGGGCTCTAGCACAGATACGCAGTATTTT
j_gene: TRBJ2-2; v_gene: TRBV30; abundance: -; d_gene: -; CDR3aa: CAWRVAQGEAGELFF; CDR3nt: TGTGCCTGGAGGGTGGCCCAAGGAGAGGCCGGGGAGCTGTTTTTT
j_gene: TRBJ2-3; v_gene: TRBV28; abundance: -; d_gene: -; CDR3aa: CASSLGGQLTDTQYF; CDR3nt: TGTGCCAGCAGCCTGGGGGGACAGCTCACAGATACGCAGTATTTT
j_gene: TRBJ2-7; v_gene: TRBV4-1; abundance: -; d_gene: TRBD1; CDR3aa: CASSQKAGQGTSYEQYF; CDR3nt: TGCGCCAGCAGCCAAAAGGCGGGACAGGGGACCTCCTACGAGCAGTACTTC
j_gene: TRBJ1-5; v_gene: TRBV20-1; abundance: -; d_gene: -; CDR3aa: CSARNQQPQHF; CDR3nt: TGCAGTGCTAGAAATCAACAGCCCCAGCATTTT
j_gene: TRBJ1-3; v_gene: TRBV19; abundance: -; d_gene: -; CDR3aa: CASTNTRLLSGNTIYF; CDR3nt: TGTGCCAGTACCAACACCCGACTCCTCTCTGGAAACACCATATATTTT
j_gene: TRBJ2-3; v_gene: TRBV7-9; abundance: -; d_gene: TRBD2; CDR3aa: CASSSLGGGTRLTDTQYF; CDR3nt: TGTGCCAGCAGCTCCCTGGGCGGGGGGACGCGACTAACAGATACGCAGTATTTT
j_gene: TRBJ2-2; v_gene: TRBV27; abundance: -; d_gene: -; CDR3aa: CASSPRGGGTGELFF; CDR3nt: TGTGCCAGCAGTCCCCGGGGAGGGGGCACCGGGGAGCTGTTTTTT
j_gene: TRBJ1-1; v_gene: TRBV27; abundance: once; d_gene: -; CDR3aa: CASSLWGEGGTEAFF; CDR3nt: TGTGCCAGCAGTTTATGGGGAGAAGGGGGTACTGAAGCTTTCTTT
j_gene: TRBJ2-3; v_gene: TRBV12-5; abundance: -; d_gene: -; CDR3aa: CASGSGVDTQYF; CDR3nt: TGTGCTAGTGGTTCAGGGGTGGATACGCAGTATTTT
j_gene: TRBJ2-6; v_gene: TRBV5-5; abundance: -; d_gene: -; CDR3aa: CASSLDRLSGANVLTF; CDR3nt: TGTGCCAGCAGCCTAGACAGGCTCTCTGGGGCCAACGTCCTGACTTTC
j_gene: TRBJ2-7; v_gene: TRBV30; abundance: -; d_gene: -; CDR3aa: CAWSITTYTGLPYEQYF; CDR3nt: TGTGCCTGGAGTATCACAACCTACACAGGTCTCCCCTACGAGCAGTACTTC
j_gene: TRBJ1-6; v_gene: TRBV5-5; abundance: once; d_gene: TRBD1; CDR3aa: CASSFWDRDDSPLHF; CDR3nt: TGTGCCAGCAGCTTCTGGGACAGGGATGATTCACCCCTCCACTTT
j_gene: TRBJ1-2; v_gene: TRBV7-2; abundance: -; d_gene: -; CDR3aa: CASSLVGTRGYTF; CDR3nt: TGTGCCAGCAGCTTAGTTGGCACCCGTGGCTACACCTTC
j_gene: TRBJ2-7; v_gene: TRBV27; abundance: -; d_gene: TRBD2; CDR3aa: CASRRLAGDTYEQYF; CDR3nt: TGTGCCAGCAGGAGACTAGCGGGGGATACCTACGAGCAGTACTTC
j_gene: TRBJ2-7; v_gene: TRBV27; abundance: -; d_gene: TRBD2; CDR3aa: CASSLAGVGLGEQYF; CDR3nt: TGTGCCAGCAGTTTAGCGGGGGTGGGGCTGGGGGAGCAGTACTTC
j_gene: TRBJ2-7; v_gene: TRBV30; abundance: -; d_gene: TRBD1; CDR3aa: CAWSEGDRGLVEQYF; CDR3nt: TGTGCCTGGAGTGAAGGGGACAGGGGGCTGGTCGAGCAGTACTTC
j_gene: TRBJ1-1; v_gene: TRBV2; abundance: -; d_gene: TRBD1; CDR3aa: CASRYETGYTEAFF; CDR3nt: TGTGCCAGCCGATACGAGACAGGGTACACTGAAGCTTTCTTT
j_gene: TRBJ2-5; v_gene: TRBV29-1; abundance: -; d_gene: TRBD2; CDR3aa: CSVAPSTSGRETQYF; CDR3nt: TGCAGCGTGGCACCCTCTACTAGCGGGAGGGAGACCCAGTACTTC
j_gene: TRBJ2-1; v_gene: TRBV2; abundance: -; d_gene: TRBD2; CDR3aa: CASILAGGLSYNEQFF; CDR3nt: TGTGCCAGTATTTTAGCGGGGGGCCTCTCCTACAATGAGCAGTTCTTC
j_gene: TRBJ2-7; v_gene: TRBV30; abundance: -; d_gene: -; CDR3aa: CAWASGGAYTEQYF; CDR3nt: TGTGCCTGGGCTAGTGGAGGGGCGTACACGGAGCAGTACTTC
j_gene: TRBJ1-2; v_gene: TRBV28; abundance: -; d_gene: -; CDR3aa: CASSLLAPQGHGYTF; CDR3nt: TGTGCCAGCAGTTTATTAGCCCCGCAGGGCCATGGCTACACCTTC
j_gene: TRBJ2-1; v_gene: TRBV29-1; abundance: -; d_gene: -; CDR3aa: CSVVVPYNEQFF; CDR3nt: TGCAGCGTTGTTGTCCCATACAATGAGCAGTTCTTC